The 17 T cell receptor beta chains in this list originate from one sample, sequenced in a study of low-dose radiotherapy and immunotherapy resistance in tumors. With TRAV- and TRBV-specific primers, first-strand cDNA was made, covering the alpha and beta chains. TCR amplification ran 20 PCR cycles using constant-region and V-primer adapter primers. TCRdb ran MiXCR on the reads and lists one entry per CDR3 protein. This table holds 10,000 to 15,000 distinct CDR3 sequences, roughly 66% found once. These receptors all stem from a human donor with advanced metastatic prostate, ovarian, gallbladder or colorectal cancer (not recorded which). This table probably holds off-target reads from a library built for another chain.

This sequence joins TRBV7-3 and TRBJ2-1; D not resolved. Germline V lookup: CDR1 SGHTA, CDR2 FQGTGA. The ends were cut back, 3 bases at V and 9 bases at J, with 6 bases in the middle. This CDR3 is built from 11 residues. Here the CDR3 reads CASSFVGEQFF. CDR3 nucleotide sequence: TGTGCCAGCAGCTTTGTCGGTGAGCAGTTCTTC.

The chain employs TRBV6-2 or TRBV6-3 and TRBJ2-1, with unresolved D. The CDR3 runs to 15 residues. Trimming stripped 0 bases from V and 4 bases from J, with 10 bases between. The germline V gene encodes CDR1 MNHEY and CDR2 SVGEGT. CDR3 loop: CASSYSIGNYNEQFF. The DNA for the CDR3 is TGTGCCAGCAGTTACTCGATAGGCAATTACAATGAGCAGTTCTTC.

The rearrangement joins TRBV6-1 to TRBJ1-2, with no clear D. V shed 7 bases and J shed 3 bases, with 12 bases lying between them. In germline, CDR1 is MNHNS, CDR2 SASEGT. This CDR3 spans 13 amino acids. As DNA, the CDR3 is TGTGCCAGCACGTTATCTGTGGACTATGGCTACACCTTC. Translated, it gives CASTLSVDYGYTF.

This clonotype was seen a few times. J is TRBJ2-1 and V is TRBV3-1; D unresolved. V was clipped by 1 base and J by 6 bases, with 7 bases between them. The CDR3 sequence is 13 residues long. The germline V gene has CDR1 LGHDT and CDR2 YNNKEL (reference sequence). The CDR3 bases are TGTGCCAGCAGCCAAGGTGCAATCAATGAGCAGTTCTTC. Its protein is CASSQGAINEQFF.

V gene TRBV11-2 combines with J gene TRBJ2-7; 10 bases match TRBD2. This CDR3 region has 15 residues. The germline gives CDR1 SGHAT, CDR2 FQNNGV. J lost 2 bases, V lost 2 bases, and 3 bases had no gene match. CDR3 protein: CASSLWTSGTYEQYF. CDR3 sequence (DNA): TGTGCCAGCAGCTTATGGACTAGCGGCACCTACGAGCAGTACTTC.

This rearrangement joins TRBV7-2 to TRBJ2-3; 9 bases are a match to TRBD2. The germline CDR1 and CDR2 sequences are SGHTA and FQGNSA. Germline trimming cut 4 bases from V and 8 bases from J; bases unmatched to any gene: 7. The CDR3 is 14 residues long. The CDR3, as DNA: TGTGCCAGCAGCTCCCCAGCGGGAGGAGGTACGCAGTATTTT. Protein: CASSSPAGGGTQYF.

The V gene is TRBV28, the J gene TRBJ1-4; D is uncertain. CDR3 size: 12 residues. The germline CDR1 and CDR2 sequences are MDHEN and SYDVKM. Trimming shortened V by 4 bases and J by 12 bases, and 12 bases separated the two germline ends. CDR3 DNA: TGTGCCAGCAGTTATCAGTTTCCGGAACTGTTTTTT. Translation: CASSYQFPELFF. The full variable domain, rest sourced from reference TRBV28 and TRBJ1-4, is DVKVTQSSRYLVKRTGEKVFLECVQDMDHENMFWYRQDPGLGLRLIYFSYDVKMKEKGDIPEGYSVSREKKERFSLILESASTNQTSMYLCASSYQFPELFFGSGTQLSVL.

The chain is built from TRBV19 and TRBJ2-5, with D perhaps TRBD2 (5 bases). The CDR3 spans 17 residues. Germline V gene sequence: CDR1 LNHDA, CDR2 SQIVND (reference sequence). V dropped 3 bases and J dropped 1 base, with 18 bases sitting between them. CDR3 nucleotide sequence: TGTGCCAGTAGTATGGCCGGCCCACTAGGCCCCCAAGAGACCCAGTACTTC. This encodes CASSMAGPLGPQETQYF.

This clonotype was seen a few times. The CDR3 reads CASSEGRQLEQYF. In DNA, the CDR3 is TGTGCCAGCAGTGAAGGCAGGCAGCTGGAGCAGTACTTC. V is TRBV2 and J is TRBJ2-7; D is undetermined. The V end lost 1 base, the J end lost 7 bases, and 11 bases lay between the germline ends. CDR1 and CDR2 from the germline V gene are SNHLY and FYNNEI. The CDR3 has 13 amino acids.

This clonotype was found a few times. The chain is built from TRBV6-1 and TRBJ1-5; D might be TRBD1 (5 bases). This CDR3 has 14 amino acids. V was clipped by 8 bases and J by 3 bases, with 14 bases between them. Germline values: CDR1 MNHNS, CDR2 SASEGT. This CDR3 reads CASWDGAFNQPQHF. The DNA of the CDR3 is TGTGCCAGCTGGGACGGAGCATTCAATCAGCCCCAGCATTTT.

The chain carries TRBV2 and TRBJ1-5, with D maybe TRBD1 (5 bases). CDR1 and CDR2 (germline): SNHLY, FYNNEI. V lost 7 bases, J lost 0 bases, and 13 bases lay in between. The CDR3 length is 15 residues. The CDR3 nucleotides read TGTGCCAGCAAGTTGAGGGACGGTAGCAATCAGCCCCAGCATTTT. This codes for CASKLRDGSNQPQHF.

The V and J genes are TRBV4-3 and TRBJ2-7; D remains ambiguous. This CDR3 spans 15 amino acids. Trimming stripped 1 base from V and 7 bases from J, with 17 bases between. The germline CDR1 and CDR2 sequences are LGHNA and YSLEER. CDR3: CASSQVLDAPREQYF. As DNA, the CDR3 is TGCGCCAGCAGCCAAGTTTTGGACGCCCCGAGGGAGCAGTACTTC.

The chain has TRBV20-1 and TRBJ2-4, with D possibly matching TRBD1 (5 bases). The CDR3 sequence is 14 residues long. CDR1 is DFQATT, CDR2 SNEGSKA, per germline (reference sequence). The V end lost 4 bases, the J end lost 0 bases, and 10 bases lay between the germline ends. This chain's CDR3 is CSATPTAAKNIQYF. Written as DNA, the CDR3 is TGCAGTGCTACCCCGACAGCAGCCAAAAACATTCAGTACTTC.

This clonotype has only a few counts. The V call is TRBV4-2, the J call TRBJ2-5, with D unclear. CDR1 is LGHNA, CDR2 YNFKEQ, per germline. This CDR3 region has 15 residues. The V end was cut by 0 bases, the J end by 7 bases, with 15 bases between. CDR3 sequence: CASSQEGSHVGTQYF. CDR3 coding DNA: TGTGCCAGCAGCCAAGAGGGGTCCCACGTTGGGACCCAGTACTTC.

This chain joins TRBV20-1 and TRBJ2-5, with TRBD2 as a possible D gene (6 bases). The V gene's germline CDR1 is DFQATT and CDR2 SNEGSKA (reference sequence). This CDR3 has 14 amino acids. The V end lost 0 bases, the J end lost 5 bases, and 13 bases lay between the germline ends. This CDR3 reads CSARDWAGRETQYF. The CDR3 nucleotides read TGCAGTGCTAGAGACTGGGCAGGGAGGGAGACCCAGTACTTC.

This rearrangement joins TRBV28 to TRBJ1-2, with D possibly being TRBD1 (6 bases). The germline V gene has CDR1 MDHEN and CDR2 SYDVKM. The V gene lost 2 bases and the J gene lost 8 bases, with 9 bases spanning the gap. The CDR3 totals 12 residues. The CDR3 spells CASSLQGLGYTF. The CDR3 DNA is TGTGCCAGCAGTTTACAGGGGCTGGGCTACACCTTC.

This clonotype was recorded a few times. V and J are TRBV28 and TRBJ2-1, with TRBD1 as a possible D gene (5 bases). Germline V gene sequence: CDR1 MDHEN, CDR2 SYDVKM. The CDR3 sequence is 12 residues long. The V end was cut by 7 bases, the J end by 9 bases, with 13 bases between. CDR3 DNA sequence: TGTGCCAGCACCCTAGGGGCGGCTGAGCAGTTCTTC. Translated, it gives CASTLGAAEQFF.